This T cell receptor (beta chain) was captured in a study of cytotoxic CD8 clonotypes in ibrutinib-treated CLL. About the study: The patient breakdown showed roughly 10 relapsed/refractory and about 16 treatment-naive cases, with under 18 IGHV unmutated.

Notes on this clone: The antigen remains unidentified.

Here immunoSEQ multiplex PCR was the method, and the copy in TCRdb shows in-frame clones only, minus some. Among under 300,000 clones listed, about 72% were seen once. Study-wide points: Baseline clonality exceeded age-matched healthy donors and tracked circulating CD8+ T-cell counts. Clonotypes that were public were uncommon, and they contracted or stayed stable on treatment.

Trimming pared 2 bases from V and 4 bases from J, leaving 11 bases between. CDR1 SQVTM and CDR2 ANQGSEA come from the germline V gene. This CDR3 spans 13 amino acids. This chain joins TRBV29-1 and TRBJ1-1; D is unresolved. The source was PBMCs, collected at disease progression, from a patient treated with ibrutinib. The clonotype was recovered from a human donor with chronic lymphocytic leukemia. CDR3 coding DNA: TGCAGCGTTGAATCGGGGTCCAGCACTGAAGCTTTCTTT. Residues: CSVESGSSTEAFF.